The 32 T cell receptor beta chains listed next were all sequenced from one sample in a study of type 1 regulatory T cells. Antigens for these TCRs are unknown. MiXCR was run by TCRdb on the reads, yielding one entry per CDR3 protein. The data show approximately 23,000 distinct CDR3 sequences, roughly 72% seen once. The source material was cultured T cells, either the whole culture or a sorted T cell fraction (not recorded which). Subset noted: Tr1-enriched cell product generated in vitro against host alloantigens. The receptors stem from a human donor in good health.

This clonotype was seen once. CDR3 loop: CAISESGTTDTQYF. The CDR3 bases are TGTGCCATCAGTGAGTCGGGGACTACAGATACGCAGTATTTT. This chain connects TRBV10-3 to TRBJ2-3; D might be TRBD2 (6 bases). The CDR3 length is 14 residues. Trimming shortened V by 0 bases and J by 3 bases, and 7 bases separated the two germline ends. CDR1 is ENHRY, CDR2 SYGVKD, per germline.

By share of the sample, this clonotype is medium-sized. The CDR3, as DNA: TGTGCCAGCAGCTCCGCTAGCGACCCGGTCTACGAGCAGTACTTC. Its protein is CASSSASDPVYEQYF. The genes are TRBV7-2 and TRBJ2-7; D is possibly TRBD2 (6 bases). Germline CDR1 and CDR2: SGHTA and FQGNSA. The CDR3 runs to 15 residues. The V and J ends lost 4 bases and 3 bases respectively, with 16 bases between them.

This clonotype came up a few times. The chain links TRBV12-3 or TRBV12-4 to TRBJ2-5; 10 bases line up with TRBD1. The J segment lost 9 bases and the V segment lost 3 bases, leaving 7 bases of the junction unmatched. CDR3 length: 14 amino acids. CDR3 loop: CASSFGTGVMAQYF. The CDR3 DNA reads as TGTGCCAGCAGTTTCGGGACAGGGGTTATGGCCCAGTACTTC.

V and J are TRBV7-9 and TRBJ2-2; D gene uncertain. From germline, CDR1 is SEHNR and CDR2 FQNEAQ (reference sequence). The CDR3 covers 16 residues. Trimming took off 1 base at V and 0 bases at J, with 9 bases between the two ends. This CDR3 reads CASSLVGPANTGELFF. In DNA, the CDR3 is TGTGCCAGCAGCTTAGTTGGCCCCGCGAACACCGGGGAGCTGTTTTTT.

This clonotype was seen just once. Here the CDR3 DNA reads TGTGCCAGCGGTCTCCAACTTAATTCACCCCTCCACTTT. Protein product: CASGLQLNSPLHF. The rearrangement uses TRBV2 and TRBJ1-6; D is uncertain. Germline V lookup: CDR1 SNHLY, CDR2 FYNNEI. This CDR3 is 13 amino acids long. V dropped 8 bases and J dropped 6 bases, with 11 bases sitting between them.

The CDR3 nucleotides read TGCAGTGCACCGCCGGGACAAAACACTGAAGCTTTCTTT. Protein sequence: CSAPPGQNTEAFF. The chain employs TRBV20-1 and TRBJ1-1; weak D call: TRBD1 (6 bases). There are 13 residues in the CDR3. V lost 6 bases to trimming and J lost 2 bases, with 13 bases between them. Germline V gene sequence: CDR1 DFQATT, CDR2 SNEGSKA (reference sequence).

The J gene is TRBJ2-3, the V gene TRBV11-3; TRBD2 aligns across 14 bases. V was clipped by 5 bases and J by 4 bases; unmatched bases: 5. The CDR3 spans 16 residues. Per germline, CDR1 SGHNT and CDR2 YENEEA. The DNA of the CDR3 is TGTGCCAGCAGCCCTGGACTAGCGGGGGGCCCAGATACGCAGTATTTT. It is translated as CASSPGLAGGPDTQYF.

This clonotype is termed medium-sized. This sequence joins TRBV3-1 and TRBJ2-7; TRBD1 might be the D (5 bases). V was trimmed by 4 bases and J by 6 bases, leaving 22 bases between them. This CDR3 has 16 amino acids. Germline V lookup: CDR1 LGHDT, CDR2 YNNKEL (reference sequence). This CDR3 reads CASSPPSLSSTGEQYF. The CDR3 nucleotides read TGTGCCAGCAGCCCACCGTCGTTGTCGAGTACAGGCGAGCAGTACTTC.

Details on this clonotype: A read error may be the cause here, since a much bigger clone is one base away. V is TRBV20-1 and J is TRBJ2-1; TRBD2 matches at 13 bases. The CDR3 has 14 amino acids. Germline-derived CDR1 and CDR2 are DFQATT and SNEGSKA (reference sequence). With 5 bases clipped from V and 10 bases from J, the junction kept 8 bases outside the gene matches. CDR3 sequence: CSAALTSGGWEQFF. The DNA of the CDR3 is TGCAGTGCTGCGCTGACTAGCGGGGGGTGGGAGCAGTTCTTC.

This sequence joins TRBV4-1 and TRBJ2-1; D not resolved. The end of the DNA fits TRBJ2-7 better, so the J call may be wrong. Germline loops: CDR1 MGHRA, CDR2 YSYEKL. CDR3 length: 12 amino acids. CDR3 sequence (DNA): TGCGCCAGCAGCCACCCCCAAGGGGAGCAGTACTTC. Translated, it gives CASSHPQGEQYF.

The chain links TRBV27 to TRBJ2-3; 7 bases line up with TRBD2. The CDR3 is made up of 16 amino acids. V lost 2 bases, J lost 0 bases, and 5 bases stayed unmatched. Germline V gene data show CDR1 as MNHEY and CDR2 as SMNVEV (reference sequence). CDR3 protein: CASSLSGAPSTDTQYF. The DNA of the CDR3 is TGTGCCAGCAGTTTAAGCGGGGCCCCCAGCACAGATACGCAGTATTTT.

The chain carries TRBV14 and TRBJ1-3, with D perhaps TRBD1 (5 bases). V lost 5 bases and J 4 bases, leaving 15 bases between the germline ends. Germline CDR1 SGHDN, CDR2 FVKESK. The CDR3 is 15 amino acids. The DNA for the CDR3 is TGTGCCAGCAGCTATACAGGAGTAGCCGGAAACACCATATATTTT. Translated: CASSYTGVAGNTIYF.

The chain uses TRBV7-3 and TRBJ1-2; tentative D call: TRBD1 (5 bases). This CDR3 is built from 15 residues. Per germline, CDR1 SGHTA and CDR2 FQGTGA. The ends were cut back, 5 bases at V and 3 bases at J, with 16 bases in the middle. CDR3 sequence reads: CASSPGVGADYGYTF. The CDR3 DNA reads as TGTGCCAGCAGCCCTGGAGTAGGGGCCGACTATGGCTACACCTTC.

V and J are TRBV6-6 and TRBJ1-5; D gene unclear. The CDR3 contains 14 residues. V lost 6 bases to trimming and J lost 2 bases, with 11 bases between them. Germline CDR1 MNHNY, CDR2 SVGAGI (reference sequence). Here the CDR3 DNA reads TGTGCCAGCAGCGGAGGGTTGGGCAATCAGCCCCAGCATTTT. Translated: CASSGGLGNQPQHF.

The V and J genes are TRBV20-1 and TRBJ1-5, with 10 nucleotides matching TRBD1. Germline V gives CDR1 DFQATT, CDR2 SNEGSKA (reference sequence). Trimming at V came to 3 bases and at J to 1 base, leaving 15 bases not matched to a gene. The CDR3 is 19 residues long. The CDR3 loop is CSASYPKTGGIGSNQPQHF. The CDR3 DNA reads TGCAGTGCTAGCTATCCCAAGACAGGGGGCATCGGGAGCAATCAGCCCCAGCATTTT.

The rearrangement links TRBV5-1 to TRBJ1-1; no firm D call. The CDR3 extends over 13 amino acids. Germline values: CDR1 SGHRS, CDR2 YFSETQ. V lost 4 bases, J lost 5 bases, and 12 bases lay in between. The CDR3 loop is CASSPIPETEAFF. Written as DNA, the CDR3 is TGCGCCAGCAGCCCGATACCGGAAACTGAAGCTTTCTTT.

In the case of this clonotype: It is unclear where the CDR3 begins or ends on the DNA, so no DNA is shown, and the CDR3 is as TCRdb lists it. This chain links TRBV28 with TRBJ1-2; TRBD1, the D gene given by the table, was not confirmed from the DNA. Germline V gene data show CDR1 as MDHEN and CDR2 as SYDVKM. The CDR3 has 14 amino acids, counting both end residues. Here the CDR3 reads CASSLAAGVGVGTF.

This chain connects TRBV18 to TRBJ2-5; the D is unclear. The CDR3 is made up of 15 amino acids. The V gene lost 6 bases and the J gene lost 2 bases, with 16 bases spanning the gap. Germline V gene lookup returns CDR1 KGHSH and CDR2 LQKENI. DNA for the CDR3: TGTGCCAGCTCCCGGGTAGTTCCCCATCAAGAGACCCAGTACTTC. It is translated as CASSRVVPHQETQYF. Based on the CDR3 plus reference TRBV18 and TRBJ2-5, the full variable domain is NAGVMQNPRHLVRRRGQEARLRCSPMKGHSHVYWYRQLPEEGLKFMVYLQKENIIDESGMPKERFSAEFPKEGPSILRIQQVVRGDSAAYFCASSRVVPHQETQYFGPGTRLLVL.

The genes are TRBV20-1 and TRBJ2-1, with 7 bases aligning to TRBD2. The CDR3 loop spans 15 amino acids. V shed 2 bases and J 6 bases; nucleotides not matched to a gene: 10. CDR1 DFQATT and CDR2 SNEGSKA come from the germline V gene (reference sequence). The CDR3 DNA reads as TGCAGTGCTAGACGTGCGGGGGTGTCAAGCAATGAGCAGTTCTTC. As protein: CSARRAGVSSNEQFF.

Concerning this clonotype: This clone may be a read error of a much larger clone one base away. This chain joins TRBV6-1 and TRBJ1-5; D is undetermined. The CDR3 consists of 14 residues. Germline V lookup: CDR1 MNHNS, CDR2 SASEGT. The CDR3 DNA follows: TGTGCCAGCAATGAAACTTCGCGGGATCAGCCCCAGCATTTT. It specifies CASNETSRDQPQHF.

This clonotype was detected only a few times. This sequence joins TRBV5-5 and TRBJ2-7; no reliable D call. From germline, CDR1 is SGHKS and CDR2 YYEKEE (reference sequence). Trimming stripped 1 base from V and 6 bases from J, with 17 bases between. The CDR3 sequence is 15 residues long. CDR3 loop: CASSLIQLGPGEQYF. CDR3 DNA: TGTGCCAGCAGCTTGATACAGCTTGGACCGGGCGAGCAGTACTTC.

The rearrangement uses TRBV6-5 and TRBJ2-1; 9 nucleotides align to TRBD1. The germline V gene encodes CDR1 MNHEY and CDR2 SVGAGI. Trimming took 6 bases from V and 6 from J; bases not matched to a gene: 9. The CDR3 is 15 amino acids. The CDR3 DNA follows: TGTGCCAGCAGCCGCACAGGGGGCTCTTTCAATGAGCAGTTCTTC. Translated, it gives CASSRTGGSFNEQFF.

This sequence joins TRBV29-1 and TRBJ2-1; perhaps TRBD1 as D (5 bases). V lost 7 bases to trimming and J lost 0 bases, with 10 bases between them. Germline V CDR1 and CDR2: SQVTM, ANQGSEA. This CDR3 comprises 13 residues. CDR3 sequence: CSALRGSYNEQFF. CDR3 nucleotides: TGCAGCGCTTTAAGGGGCTCCTACAATGAGCAGTTCTTC.

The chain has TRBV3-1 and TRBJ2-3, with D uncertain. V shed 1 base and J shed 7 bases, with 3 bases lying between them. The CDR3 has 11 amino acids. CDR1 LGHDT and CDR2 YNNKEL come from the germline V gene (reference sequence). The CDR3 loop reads CASSQAHTQYF. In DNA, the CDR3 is TGTGCCAGCAGCCAAGCCCATACGCAGTATTTT.

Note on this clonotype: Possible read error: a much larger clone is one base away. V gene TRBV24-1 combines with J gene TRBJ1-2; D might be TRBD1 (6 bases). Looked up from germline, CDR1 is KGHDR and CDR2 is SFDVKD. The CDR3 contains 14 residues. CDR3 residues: CATSYLRQVYGYTF. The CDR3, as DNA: TGTGCCACCAGTTATTTGAGACAGGTCTATGGCTACACCTTC.

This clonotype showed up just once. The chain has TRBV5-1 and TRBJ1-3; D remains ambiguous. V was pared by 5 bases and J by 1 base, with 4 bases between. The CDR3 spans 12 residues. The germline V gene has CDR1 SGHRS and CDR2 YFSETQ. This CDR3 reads CASRGSGNTIYF. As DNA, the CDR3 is TGCGCCAGCAGGGGATCTGGAAACACCATATATTTT.

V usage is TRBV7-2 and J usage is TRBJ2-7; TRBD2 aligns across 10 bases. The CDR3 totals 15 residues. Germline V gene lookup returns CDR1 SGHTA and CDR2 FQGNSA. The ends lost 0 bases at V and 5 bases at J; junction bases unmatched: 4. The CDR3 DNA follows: TGTGCCAGCAGCTTAGCTACTAGCGGGGCCCACGAGCAGTACTTC. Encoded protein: CASSLATSGAHEQYF.

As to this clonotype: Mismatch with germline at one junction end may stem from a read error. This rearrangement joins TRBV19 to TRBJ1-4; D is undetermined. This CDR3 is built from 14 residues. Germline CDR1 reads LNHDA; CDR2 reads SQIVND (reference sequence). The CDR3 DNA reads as TGTGTCAGTAGTATCCGGGAACGCAATGAAAAACTGTTTTTT. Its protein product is CVSSIRERNEKLFF.

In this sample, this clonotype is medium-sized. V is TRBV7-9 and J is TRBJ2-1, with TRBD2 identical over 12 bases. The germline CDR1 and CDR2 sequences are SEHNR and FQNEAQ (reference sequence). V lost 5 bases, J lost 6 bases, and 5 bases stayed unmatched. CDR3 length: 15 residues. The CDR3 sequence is CASSPPGLAGNEQFF. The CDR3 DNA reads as TGTGCCAGCAGCCCTCCGGGACTAGCGGGCAATGAGCAGTTCTTC.

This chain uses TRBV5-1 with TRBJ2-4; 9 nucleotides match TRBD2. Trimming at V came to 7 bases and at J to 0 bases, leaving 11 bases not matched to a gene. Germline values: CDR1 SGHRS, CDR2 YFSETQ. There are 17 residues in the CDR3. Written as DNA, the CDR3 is TGCGCCAGCGCTGCGGGACTAGCCAACCTAGCCAAAAACATTCAGTACTTC. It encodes CASAAGLANLAKNIQYF.

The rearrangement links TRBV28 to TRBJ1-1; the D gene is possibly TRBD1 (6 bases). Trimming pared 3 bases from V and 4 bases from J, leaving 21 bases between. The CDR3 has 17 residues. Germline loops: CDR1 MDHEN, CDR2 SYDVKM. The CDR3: CASSLGGGGAGVTEAFF. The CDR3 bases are TGTGCCAGCAGTTTGGGAGGTGGAGGGGCAGGGGTCACTGAAGCTTTCTTT. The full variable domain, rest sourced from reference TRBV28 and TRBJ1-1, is DVKVTQSSRYLVKRTGEKVFLECVQDMDHENMFWYRQDPGLGLRLIYFSYDVKMKEKGDIPEGYSVSREKKERFSLILESASTNQTSMYLCASSLGGGGAGVTEAFFGQGTRLTVV.

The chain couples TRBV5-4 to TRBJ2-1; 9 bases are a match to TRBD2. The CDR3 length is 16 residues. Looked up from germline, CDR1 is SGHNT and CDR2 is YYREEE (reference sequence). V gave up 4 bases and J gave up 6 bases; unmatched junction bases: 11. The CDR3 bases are TGTGCCAGCAGCCCTCCCGGTAGGCGGGGGGGCAATGAGCAGTTCTTC. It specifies CASSPPGRRGGNEQFF.